A selection of T cell receptor beta chains follows, all from one sample in a study of cytomegalovirus exposure and HLA in healthy donors. Some clones are missing from TCRdb's copy, which holds only in-frame ones; the method was immunoSEQ multiplex PCR. The sample holds about 130,000 clones, around 84% seen once. Sequenced input: PBMCs. These receptors came from a woman under 30 in good health and CMV-seropositive. The CDR3 runs from the conserved cysteine through the conserved F or W. Fields, in order: CDR3 length, clone size, V gene, J gene, D gene, CDR3 DNA, CDR3 protein. D genes are given only for firm matches. The listing skips clone size in some rows; elsewhere it reads once, few, many or a size class.

13,-,TRBV2,TRBJ1-1,TRBD1,TGTGCCAGCAGTCGGACAGGGGGCTCTGAAGCTTTCTTT,CASSRTGGSEAFF
14,-,TRBV7-9,TRBJ1-3,-,TGTGCCAGCAGCTTAGGTACGGGTGGAAACACCATATATTTT,CASSLGTGGNTIYF
15,-,TRBV5-1,TRBJ1-1,TRBD1,TGCGCCAGCAGCCCGAGGACAGGGCGGGACACTGAAGCTTTCTTT,CASSPRTGRDTEAFF
15,-,TRBV27,TRBJ2-1,-,TGTGCCAGCAGTCCCCCAGTGGGAGGCTACAATGAGCAGTTCTTC,CASSPPVGGYNEQFF
13,-,TRBV19,TRBJ2-1,TRBD1,TGTGCCAGTAGTTCCCTCGGGACAGCTTGGCAGTTCTTC,CASSSLGTAWQFF
14,-,TRBV10-1,TRBJ2-1,-,TGCGCCAGCAGTGAGTCGGCCAGCAGCGATGAGCAGTTCTTC,CASSESASSDEQFF
13,-,TRBV7-6,TRBJ1-3,-,TGTGCCAGCAGCCCGAGCTCTGGAAACACCATATATTTT,CASSPSSGNTIYF
14,-,TRBV10-3,TRBJ2-3,TRBD2,TGTGCCATCAGTACTACAGGACTAGCAGATACGCAGTATTTT,CAISTTGLADTQYF
16,-,TRBV9,TRBJ2-7,TRBD1,TGTGCCAGCAGCGGAGGGGTCGGGACAGCTCCCTCCGGGCAGTACTTC,CASSGGVGTAPSGQYF
17,-,TRBV7-2,TRBJ2-7,TRBD2,TGTGCCAGCAGCTTAGCGAAAGCGGGGGGGCTATCCTACGAGCAGTACTTC,CASSLAKAGGLSYEQYF
15,once,TRBV6-5,TRBJ2-1,-,TGTGCCAGCAGTTACTCGGGGGCCGGATACAATGAGCAGTTCTTC,CASSYSGAGYNEQFF
12,-,TRBV2,TRBJ1-2,TRBD1,TGTGCCACGGGACAGGGCATCTATGGCTACACCTTC,CATGQGIYGYTF
15,-,TRBV5-4,TRBJ2-5,TRBD2,TGTGCCAGCAGCTTGGATTACGGGGGGGGTGAGACCCAGTACTTC,CASSLDYGGGETQYF
15,once,TRBV4-1,TRBJ1-2,-,TGCGCCAGCAGCCAAGGGTCAGTATCTAACTATGGCTACACCTTC,CASSQGSVSNYGYTF
17,-,TRBV5-1,TRBJ2-3,TRBD2,TGCGCCAGCAGCTCGTCTCCGGGACTAGCTAGCACAGATACGCAGTATTTT,CASSSSPGLASTDTQYF
15,-,TRBV7-9,TRBJ2-3,-,TGTGCCAGCAGCATCCCGGGGACTAGCACAGATACGCAGTATTTT,CASSIPGTSTDTQYF
15,-,TRBV5-1,TRBJ2-3,TRBD2,TGCGCCAGCACCTCAGCGGGGGGTTACACAGATACGCAGTATTTT,CASTSAGGYTDTQYF
16,-,TRBV6-5,TRBJ2-7,TRBD2,TGTGCCAGCAGTTACTCGATGGTCGGGGGGTTCTACGAGCAGTACTTC,CASSYSMVGGFYEQYF
16,-,TRBV5-6,TRBJ1-1,TRBD1,TGTGCCAGCAGCCATGACAGGGGAAACATGAACACTGAAGCTTTCTTT,CASSHDRGNMNTEAFF
15,-,TRBV5-4,TRBJ1-6,-,TGTGCCAGCAGCTTGGGTCTAGGGGACACTTCACCCCTCCACTTT,CASSLGLGDTSPLHF
17,-,TRBV21-1,TRBJ1-1,-,TGTGCCAGCAGCTCCTCGGCGTGGTCGGCAGGGGGCACTGAAGCTTTCTTT,CASSSSAWSAGGTEAFF
14,-,TRBV5-4,TRBJ2-1,TRBD1,TGTGCCAGCAGCTTGGTGACAGGGGGAAATGAGCAGTTCTTC,CASSLVTGGNEQFF
16,few,TRBV28,TRBJ2-7,-,TGTGCCAGCAGTTCCCCCCGGACAGCCGACGTCTACGAGCAGTACTTC,CASSSPRTADVYEQYF
13,-,TRBV10-3,TRBJ1-1,TRBD1,TGTGCCATAGCCGGGACAGAGAACACTGAAGCTTTCTTT,CAIAGTENTEAFF
13,-,TRBV6-5,TRBJ1-1,-,TGTGCCAGCAGATTACAGGGGAACACTGAAGCTTTCTTT,CASRLQGNTEAFF
13,-,TRBV11-2,TRBJ1-1,-,TGTGCCAGCAGCTTAGTGAGCACTCCTGAAGCTTTCTTT,CASSLVSTPEAFF
13,-,TRBV18,TRBJ2-1,TRBD1,TGTGCCAGCTCAGCGACAGGGGAGGATGAGCAGTTCTTC,CASSATGEDEQFF
19,-,TRBV2,TRBJ1-1,TRBD1,TGTGCCAGCAGCGCCTATTCCGACAGGGGGAGCCTTTGGAACACTGAAGCTTTCTTT,CASSAYSDRGSLWNTEAFF
16,-,TRBV11-2,TRBJ2-1,TRBD1,TGTGCCAGCGTCGGGGTTCTAGGGACAGGGATGGATGAGCAGTTCTTC,CASVGVLGTGMDEQFF
16,-,TRBV5-6,TRBJ2-2,-,TGTGCCAGCAGCTTGGTTGGGGGCGAGGGCACCGGGGAGCTGTTTTTT,CASSLVGGEGTGELFF
16,-,TRBV5-1,TRBJ2-7,-,TGCGCCAGCAGCTCATTTGGTTGGGGGCCAGGAATCGAGCAGTACTTC,CASSSFGWGPGIEQYF
15,-,TRBV2,TRBJ2-3,TRBD1,TGTGCCAGAGAAACAGGGGGCACAGACACAGATACGCAGTATTTT,CARETGGTDTDTQYF
16,-,TRBV7-6,TRBJ2-3,TRBD2,TGTGCCAGCAGCTTAGACAGCGGGGGACCGGGGGATACGCAGTATTTT,CASSLDSGGPGDTQYF
13,-,TRBV4-1,TRBJ1-1,-,TGCGCCAGCAGCCCCGGACAAGACACTGAAGCTTTCTTT,CASSPGQDTEAFF
17,-,TRBV4-1,TRBJ1-3,TRBD1,TGCGCCAGCAGGAAAGTGGGACAGCCGGTCTCTGGAAACACCATATATTTT,CASRKVGQPVSGNTIYF
15,few,TRBV25-1,TRBJ1-3,TRBD1,TGTGCCAGCAGTGGACCGGGACAGCCAGCGGGCACCATATATTTT,CASSGPGQPAGTIYF
15,few,TRBV5-4,TRBJ1-1,-,TGTGCCAGCAGCCCCCGGGGGGCAGGGGACACTGAAGCTTTCTTT,CASSPRGAGDTEAFF